The sequence of this TCR beta chain was determined in a study of follicular helper T cells after annual influenza vaccination. Sequencing was performed with immunoSEQ multiplex PCR; in TCRdb, only in-frame clones are kept and a portion is missing. The sample includes about 2,500 clones, around nine tenths of them seen just once. Regarding time point: 2014-2015 season, pre-vaccination. The CDR3 is 14 amino acids. The germline gives CDR1 SGHDT, CDR2 YYEEEE. The V and J ends lost 5 bases and 3 bases respectively, with 15 bases between them. The sample in question was CXCR5+ CD38+ circulating T follicular helper cells from blood, obtained on the day of influenza vaccination. Documented subset: circulating Tfh, non-naive CD4+CXCR5+PD-1+ (ICOS+CD38+ or ICOS-CD38-). The chain is built from TRBV5-6 and TRBJ2-7; tentative D call: TRBD1 (6 bases). This clonotype originated in an adult who received the influenza vaccine. In nucleotides, the CDR3 is TGTGCCAGCAGTCGGCGGCAGGGGTTCTACGAGCAGTACTTC. It is translated as CASSRRQGFYEQYF.